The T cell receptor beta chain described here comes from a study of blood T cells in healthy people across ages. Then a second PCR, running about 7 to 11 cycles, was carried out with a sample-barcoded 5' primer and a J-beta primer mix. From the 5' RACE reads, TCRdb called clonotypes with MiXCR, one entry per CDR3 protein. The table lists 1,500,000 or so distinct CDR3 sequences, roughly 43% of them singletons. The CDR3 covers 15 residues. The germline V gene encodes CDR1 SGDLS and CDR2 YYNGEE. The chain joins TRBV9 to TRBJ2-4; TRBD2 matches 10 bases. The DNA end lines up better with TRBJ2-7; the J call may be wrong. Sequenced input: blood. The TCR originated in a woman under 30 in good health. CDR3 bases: TGTGCCAGCAGCGCGAGCGGGAGGGCAACCTACGAGCAGTACTTC. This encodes CASSASGRATYEQYF.